Below, one T cell receptor beta chain is given with its context. Germline V gene data show CDR1 as SGHRS and CDR2 as YFSETQ. The CDR3 is 13 amino acids. V shed 4 bases and J 3 bases; nucleotides not matched to a gene: 3. This record belongs to a study of OX40 agonist ivuxolimab in advanced cancers. Study at large: Patients in the trial were receiving intravenous ivuxolimab every 2 weeks, at doses of 0.01 to 10 mg/kg. The eligibility criteria allowed prior anti-PD-1, anti-PD-L1 or anti-CTLA-4 therapy, and 40% had some.

Using immunoSEQ multiplex PCR, the repertoire was profiled, and TCRdb retains in-frame clones only, with some absent. Here the sample spans about 50,000 clones, 87% being singletons. The specimen was CD4+ or CD8+ T cells sorted from blood, collected in a trial of the OX40 agonist ivuxolimab. The rearrangement links TRBV5-1 to TRBJ1-2; TRBD1 aligns across 7 bases. The sequence was collected from an adult with an advanced solid tumor such as melanoma, head and neck, liver or kidney cancer. CDR3 region: CASSRDSYYGYTF. CDR3 coding DNA: TGCGCCAGCAGCCGGGACAGCTACTATGGCTACACCTTC.